The entry that follows covers one TCR beta chain sequence. Its antigen is not identified. CDR1 is GTSNPN and CDR2 is SVGIG in the germline V gene (reference sequence). Trimming shortened V by 3 bases and J by 5 bases, and 13 bases separated the two germline ends. The CDR3 runs 14 residues. Sequencing used immunoSEQ multiplex PCR; TCRdb keeps in-frame clones, though not all of them. The sample has over 25,000 clones, 65% to 80% seen once. This sample stems from a study of OX40 agonist ivuxolimab in advanced cancers. Study-level information: Every patient in dose escalation had hepatocellular carcinoma, melanoma, renal cell or head and neck cancer. Overall study results and limits: The study found among the lowest clonal expansion in partial responders at 0.1-3.0 mg/kg.

Sequenced here: CD4+ or CD8+ T cells sorted from blood, sampled in a trial of the OX40 agonist ivuxolimab. The rearrangement links TRBV30 to TRBJ2-2; the D call may be TRBD1 or TRBD2 (5 bases each). The TCR was taken from an adult with an advanced solid tumor such as melanoma, head and neck, liver or kidney cancer. The CDR3 sequence: CAWSYSGTTGELFF. The CDR3 DNA sequence: TGTGCCTGGAGCTACTCCGGGACGACCGGGGAGCTGTTTTTT.